This entry features one T cell receptor (beta chain) sequence. Its antigen is as yet unknown. The data stem from a study of vaccination and CD4 T cells after COVID-19. Findings of the study overall: Relatively few convalescent patients were studied; early post-infection timepoints were not included. In convalescent patients, 304 of 307 vaccine-specific clones were spike mono-reactive.

At the Johns Hopkins FTIC core, DNA taken from cultured CD4+ T cells was sequenced by way of the Oncomine TCR Beta short-read assay. Each CDR3 protein gets one entry after TCRdb re-called the PCR reads with MiXCR. The table lists roughly 22,000 distinct CDR3 sequences, about 60% of them singletons. Treatment: 10-day PBMC culture with coronavirus spike peptide pools or control peptides (ViraFEST assay). Spanning March to December 2020, the positive PCR dates came before US Alpha, Beta and Delta variants. Half-medium replacement with fresh IL-2 medium took place on days 3 and 7. V shed 3 bases and J shed 0 bases, with 21 bases lying between them. The CDR3 loop spans 19 amino acids. Germline CDR1 is DFQATT and CDR2 is SNEGSKA (reference sequence).

This chain links TRBV20-1 with TRBJ1-6; the D gene is possibly TRBD1 (6 bases). The clonotype was recovered from a human donor who had recovered from COVID-19. The specimen was CD4+ T cells from blood, cultured in vitro. In nucleotides, the CDR3 is TGCAGTGCTAGCGGCCCGGACAGACGACTGAGCTCCTATAATTCACCCCTCCACTTT. Its protein is CSASGPDRRLSSYNSPLHF.